Sequencing of this TCR beta chain was carried out in a study of T cell responses to AZD1222 COVID-19 vaccine (dated by TCRdb to about 2021). Concerning the study at large: AZD1222 recipients with second doses at about 4 weeks or about 12 weeks were pooled, because spike-specific TCR depth and breadth did not differ between schedules. A total of under 250 trial participants underwent TCR sequencing, of whom some 200 had received two doses of AZD1222 and 26 had received two doses of the MenACWY control vaccine. Enrollment into the trials was organized by age into subgroups of 18-55, 56-69 and 70-plus years, and those subgroups contained approximately 150, 30 and 60 TCR-sequenced participants, respectively. General conclusions and limits of the study: Vaccine-associated CD4 TCRs spanned the whole spike protein, with dominant responses in regions 160-218 and 743-854. Conclusions about previously exposed vaccinees are limited, since just five or six AZD1222 recipients were seropositive for SARS-CoV-2 at baseline. Participants were mostly white British, with more females than males. The authors suggested clonal diversity may have been underestimated. After two AZD1222 doses, spike-specific TCR breadth and depth were significantly higher than at day 0 and than in MenACWY recipients. The 56-69-year group was small, and its depth increase did not reach significance, likely because of low power. Reportedly, close to half of the unique spike-specific TCRs recognized epitopes lying outside the regions that are mutated in the B.1.351 and B.1.1.7 variants. Because no day 14 peak-response samples were available, repertoires were characterized only after the peak T cell response.

Notes on this clone: The antigen it binds to is not known. Base qualities were left out, and no much larger clone turns up one base away.

The CDR3 regions of human TCRbeta chains were analyzed by immunosequencing. In the authors' own workflow: Repertoire TCRs were checked for matches against a reference library of SARS-CoV-2-specific TCRs that had been generated using the MIRA antigen-specificity platform. Breadth was defined as the fraction of unique TCRs that were SARS-CoV-2-associated. Depth was defined as the fraction of total T cells that were SARS-CoV-2-associated. Using the MIRA data, every spike-specific TCR was mapped to the spike region that the TCR reacted to and assigned to either a CD4 or a CD8 class. Log10-transformed breadth and depth values were compared by one-way ANOVA with Sidak's multiple comparisons tests. The table comes from immuneACCESS by way of TCRdb, which keeps in-frame sequences with V and J called. Part of the clones is missing from these tables; in studies checked, under half for an unresolved V gene and the rest for unknown reasons. The V and J calls and the clone size are those of that table, but D and trimming were determined from the DNA. This sample gives about 100,000 clones in total; 87% of them show up just once. Together, the top ten hold about a sixth of the sample.

Sample time point, as interpreted from the label and publication: baseline before first vaccination. The vaccinee samples were drawn from two UK trials, COV001 and COV002, one of which was a single-blind randomized controlled phase 2/3 trial testing AZD1222 (ChAdOx1 nCoV-19) in healthy adults. For TCRbeta chain sequencing, PBMC samples were collected from trial participants at day 0 and at day 28 after the second dose. The CDR3 runs 14 amino acids, cysteine and phenylalanine included. The read is trimmed to its CDR3 DNA, 42 bases read in frame from base 1. CDR1 and CDR2 are drawn from the germline V gene: MDHEN, SYDVKM. The V and J ends are trimmed by 5 bases and 1 base, leaving 12 bases between them.

The sequences come from peripheral blood, collected on day 0 of AZD1222 vaccination. This sequence uses TRBV28 and TRBJ2-7; TRBD1 is a possible D gene, resting on 5 matching bases. This sequence was found in an adult in good health. The DNA sequence is TGTGCCAGCAGTGAGTTGGCAGGGTCCTACGAGCAGTACTTC. Translation gives CASSELAGSYEQYF.